Below, 25 T cell receptor beta chains from the same sample are listed, as sequenced in a study of blood T cell repertoires in COVID-19. The repertoire was sequenced with immunoSEQ multiplex PCR; TCRdb's copy has only in-frame clones and lacks some. The sample contains roughly 250,000 clones, more than 85% of which appear only once. What was sequenced was PBMCs or T cells enriched from blood (not recorded which). The receptors here all came from a woman in her fifties or sixties who had recovered from COVID-19.

V is TRBV4-3 and J is TRBJ2-4; D is uncertain. This CDR3 is built from 20 residues. Germline V CDR1 and CDR2: LGHNA, YSLEER. Trimming took off 0 bases at V and 1 base at J, with 22 bases between the two ends. This CDR3 is CASSQDFGPQIFGAKNIQYF. The CDR3 region has the DNA TGCGCCAGCAGCCAAGATTTTGGGCCTCAAATTTTTGGGGCCAAAAACATTCAGTACTTC.

Of note for this clone: Germline is not matched at one junction end, which may reflect a read error. The sample contains more than one DNA sequence encoding this CDR3. The chain carries TRBV7-3 and TRBJ1-1; 7 bases align to TRBD1. The germline V gene has CDR1 SGHTA and CDR2 FQGTGA. This CDR3 contains 13 residues. For the CDR3, the DNA is TGTGCTAGCAGCCGACAGGGAAACACTGAAGCTTTCTTT. Encoded protein: CASSRQGNTEAFF. Supplemented by reference TRBV7-3 and TRBJ1-1, the full variable domain reads GAGVSQTPSNKVTEKGKYVELRCDPISGHTALYWYRQSLGQGPEFLIYFQGTGAADDSGLPNDRFFAVRPEGSVSTLKIQRTERGDSAVYLCASSRQGNTEAFFGQGTRLTVV.

This clone was observed a single time. This sequence joins TRBV28 and TRBJ2-7; perhaps TRBD2 as D (5 bases). The CDR3 has 16 amino acids. Germline V lookup: CDR1 MDHEN, CDR2 SYDVKM. Trimming stripped 5 bases from V and 0 bases from J, with 17 bases between. CDR3: CASSVPPEGSSYEQYF. CDR3 nucleotide sequence: TGTGCCAGCAGTGTACCCCCCGAAGGGAGCTCCTACGAGCAGTACTTC.

The rearrangement links TRBV10-1 to TRBJ1-4; 8 nucleotides match TRBD1. Germline CDR1 and CDR2: WNHNN and SYGVQD (reference sequence). With 2 bases clipped from V and 4 bases from J, the junction kept 6 bases outside the gene matches. CDR3 length: 16 residues. The CDR3 sequence is CASSETGTGINEKLFF. CDR3 bases: TGCGCCAGCAGTGAGACCGGGACAGGCATTAATGAAAAACTGTTTTTT.

The chain is built from TRBV19 and TRBJ1-5, with a possible D match to TRBD1 (5 bases). Looked up from germline, CDR1 is LNHDA and CDR2 is SQIVND (reference sequence). V lost 6 bases and J lost 0, with 12 bases in between. This CDR3 is built from 15 residues. In nucleotides, the CDR3 is TGTGCCAGTAGGGAAGACAGAAATAGCAATCAGCCCCAGCATTTT. Encoded protein: CASREDRNSNQPQHF.

The count of this clone is one. This specimen includes other DNA sequences encoding the same CDR3. The V and J genes are TRBV7-9 and TRBJ1-5; no definite D call. Trimming took off 4 bases at V and 3 bases at J, with 10 bases between the two ends. The CDR3 is 14 residues long. Germline V CDR1 and CDR2: SEHNR, FQNEAQ (reference sequence). The CDR3 loop reads CASSYTESNQPQHF. CDR3 in DNA: TGTGCCAGCAGCTATACAGAGTCCAATCAGCCCCAGCATTTT.

The chain couples TRBV4-1 to TRBJ2-7; perhaps TRBD1 as D (6 bases). The CDR3 is 14 amino acids. Germline CDR1 MGHRA, CDR2 YSYEKL. V was shortened by 3 bases and J by 2 bases, with 11 bases between the two germline ends. Here the CDR3 reads CASSHRGGTYEQYF. The CDR3 nucleotides read TGCGCCAGCAGCCACCGAGGGGGTACCTACGAGCAGTACTTC.

The CDR3 sequence: CASSLLTGFGETQYF. The DNA of the CDR3 is TGTGCCAGCAGCTTATTAACAGGGTTCGGAGAGACCCAGTACTTC. The chain carries TRBV7-2 and TRBJ2-5, with D possibly TRBD1 on 6 matching bases. Germline V gives CDR1 SGHTA, CDR2 FQGNSA. The V and J ends lost 2 bases and 4 bases respectively, with 14 bases between them. There are 15 residues in the CDR3.

The J gene is TRBJ2-3, the V gene TRBV30; unclear D gene. The ends were cut back, 2 bases at V and 1 base at J, with 4 bases in the middle. The CDR3 is 12 residues long. Germline-derived CDR1 and CDR2 are GTSNPN and SVGIG (reference sequence). The CDR3 loop is CAWSPGTDTQYF. The CDR3, as DNA: TGTGCCTGGAGTCCCGGCACAGATACGCAGTATTTT.

The rearrangement joins TRBV2 to TRBJ1-4, with a possible D match to TRBD1 (5 bases). This CDR3 spans 12 amino acids. Germline-derived CDR1 and CDR2 are SNHLY and FYNNEI. The CDR3 sequence: CGGGGLDEKLFF. The CDR3 nucleotides are TGTGGGGGGGGAGGCTTGGATGAAAAACTGTTTTTT.

This clone is a singleton in its sample. The V and J genes are TRBV7-2 and TRBJ1-3, with D unresolved. CDR1 is SGHTA and CDR2 is FQGNSA in the germline V gene. This CDR3 comprises 14 residues. The V end was cut by 3 bases, the J end by 0 bases, with 6 bases between. Here the CDR3 reads CASSLPGSGNTIYF. DNA of the CDR3: TGTGCCAGCAGCTTGCCAGGCTCTGGAAACACCATATATTTT.

The chain couples TRBV19 to TRBJ2-1, with TRBD1 as a possible D gene (6 bases). The CDR3 has 13 residues. Germline values: CDR1 LNHDA, CDR2 SQIVND (reference sequence). Trimming shortened V by 6 bases and J by 6 bases, and 12 bases separated the two germline ends. CDR3 nucleotides: TGTGCCAGTAGATGGGGGCCGGGCAATGAGCAGTTCTTC. It translates to CASRWGPGNEQFF.

This clone was detected a few times. The chain joins TRBV28 to TRBJ1-2; 8 bases match TRBD1. This CDR3 has 15 residues. V was pared by 6 bases and J by 5 bases, with 11 bases of the junction left unmatched. CDR1 and CDR2 from the germline V gene are MDHEN and SYDVKM. CDR3 sequence (DNA): TGTGCCAGCAGCACTACAGGGGGTTCTCCGTATGGCTACACCTTC. This gives the protein CASSTTGGSPYGYTF.

The chain has TRBV3-1 (or the pseudogene TRBV3-2) and TRBJ2-3; 8 bases fit TRBD2. The CDR3 contains 17 residues. Germline V gene lookup returns CDR1 LGHDT and CDR2 YNNKEL (reference sequence). With V trimmed by 2 bases and J by 5 bases, 12 bases remained unmatched. The CDR3 sequence: CASSQRREGRGGDTQYF. DNA for the CDR3: TGTGCCAGCAGCCAACGCCGGGAGGGCCGCGGGGGAGATACGCAGTATTTT.

The chain has TRBV10-3 and TRBJ2-1; D is perhaps TRBD2 (5 bases). The CDR3 length is 14 residues. Germline lookup yields CDR1 ENHRY and CDR2 SYGVKD. The V end lost 2 bases, the J end lost 10 bases, and 15 bases lay between the germline ends. The CDR3 region has the DNA TGTGCCATCAGTGAGCCTATACTACGAGGGGAGCAGTTCTTC. It specifies CAISEPILRGEQFF.

The gene calls are TRBV5-1 and TRBJ1-4; TRBD1 agrees at 7 bases. This CDR3 has 15 residues. Losses at the gene ends were 3 bases for V and 8 bases for J; bases not matched to a gene: 10. CDR1 and CDR2 from the germline V gene are SGHRS and YFSETQ. CDR3 in DNA: TGCGCCAGCAGCTCGGCAGGGGGGTTAGAGGAAAAACTGTTTTTT. Translation: CASSSAGGLEEKLFF.

The V gene is TRBV19, the J gene TRBJ2-1; 7 bases are a match to TRBD2. Germline V gene data show CDR1 as LNHDA and CDR2 as SQIVND (reference sequence). V lost 3 bases and J lost 7; bases outside the gene matches: 9. The CDR3 spans 15 residues. CDR3 sequence (DNA): TGTGCCAGTAGTATTAAAGGCGGGAGTGGAAATGAGCAGTTCTTC. This codes for CASSIKGGSGNEQFF.

The J gene is TRBJ1-2, the V gene TRBV12-5, with D possibly TRBD1 on 6 matching bases. V dropped 4 bases and J dropped 0 bases, with 21 bases sitting between them. The CDR3 is 18 residues long. In germline, CDR1 is LGHNT, CDR2 FRNRAP. The CDR3 DNA reads as TGTGCTAGTGGTTCCTCCCGTTTGACAGGCGAGTCTAACTATGGCTACACCTTC. Amino acids: CASGSSRLTGESNYGYTF.

This chain uses TRBV30 with TRBJ1-1, with D possibly being TRBD1 (6 bases). Between the trimmed V and J ends, which lost 0 bases and 0 bases, there was a span of 8 bases. This CDR3 comprises 14 residues. Germline CDR1 GTSNPN, CDR2 SVGIG (reference sequence). CDR3 DNA: TGTGCCTGGAGTGTGGGGGCGATGAACACTGAAGCTTTCTTT. Protein product: CAWSVGAMNTEAFF. Full variable domain (outside the CDR3, taken from reference TRBV30 and TRBJ1-1): SQTIHQWPATLVQPVGSPLSLECTVEGTSNPNLYWYRQAAGRGLQLLFYSVGIGQISSEVPQNLSASRPQDRQFILSSKKLLLSDSGFYLCAWSVGAMNTEAFFGQGTRLTVV.

This clone was detected only once. This chain links TRBV4-3 with TRBJ2-7; D uncertain. The CDR3 totals 14 residues. Germline V gene data show CDR1 as LGHNA and CDR2 as YSLEER. V lost 3 bases and J lost 1, with 10 bases in between. DNA of the CDR3: TGCGCCAGCAGCCAGTTTGACGGGTCCTACGAGCAGTACTTC. This sequence encodes CASSQFDGSYEQYF.

The rearrangement uses TRBV5-1 and TRBJ2-2; D remains ambiguous. Trimming removed 1 base at V and 4 bases at J, with 5 bases between. The CDR3 length is 13 residues. Germline lookup yields CDR1 SGHRS and CDR2 YFSETQ. The CDR3 sequence: CASSLYGTGELFF. CDR3 coding DNA: TGCGCCAGCAGCTTGTACGGCACCGGGGAGCTGTTTTTT.

The rearrangement uses TRBV14 and TRBJ2-5; 13 bases map to TRBD2. This CDR3 comprises 16 residues. Germline trimming cut 4 bases from V and 4 bases from J; bases unmatched to any gene: 6. CDR1 is SGHDN and CDR2 is FVKESK in the germline V gene. CDR3 region: CASSPRLAGGVETQYF. The CDR3 DNA reads TGTGCCAGCAGCCCCAGACTAGCGGGAGGAGTAGAGACCCAGTACTTC.

This chain links TRBV30 with TRBJ1-2, with 8 bases lining up with TRBD1. CDR3 length: 17 amino acids. The ends lost 0 bases at V and 6 bases at J; junction bases unmatched: 15. Germline V lookup: CDR1 GTSNPN, CDR2 SVGIG (reference sequence). CDR3 nucleotides: TGTGCCTGGAGTGTAAGGGGCAGGGGGCGAATGGGGAATGGCTACACCTTC. Amino acid sequence: CAWSVRGRGRMGNGYTF.

The CDR3 spells CAWSWGQGGDEQYF. DNA for the CDR3: TGTGCCTGGAGTTGGGGACAGGGGGGGGACGAGCAGTACTTC. The chain is built from TRBV30 and TRBJ2-7, with 11 bases aligning to TRBD1. Germline lookup yields CDR1 GTSNPN and CDR2 SVGIG (reference sequence). V shed 2 bases, J shed 5 bases, and the junction held 5 bases outside the gene matches. The length of the CDR3 is 14 residues. The full variable domain, in which reference TRBV30 and TRBJ2-7 provide the parts outside the CDR3, is SQTIHQWPATLVQPVGSPLSLECTVEGTSNPNLYWYRQAAGRGLQLLFYSVGIGQISSEVPQNLSASRPQDRQFILSSKKLLLSDSGFYLCAWSWGQGGDEQYFGPGTRLTVT.

The chain recombines TRBV5-4 with TRBJ1-1; tentative D call: TRBD1 (5 bases). With 2 bases removed from V and 1 base from J, the gap between germline ends came to 6 bases. This CDR3 has 13 amino acids. Per germline, CDR1 SGHNT and CDR2 YYREEE (reference sequence). CDR3 sequence: CASSFDRNTEAFF. For the CDR3, the DNA is TGTGCCAGCAGCTTCGACAGGAACACTGAAGCTTTCTTT. The full variable domain, completed using reference TRBV5-4 and TRBJ1-1, is ETGVTQSPTHLIKTRGQQVTLRCSSQSGHNTVSWYQQALGQGPQFIFQYYREEENGRGNFPPRFSGLQFPNYSSELNVNALELDDSALYLCASSFDRNTEAFFGQGTRLTVV.